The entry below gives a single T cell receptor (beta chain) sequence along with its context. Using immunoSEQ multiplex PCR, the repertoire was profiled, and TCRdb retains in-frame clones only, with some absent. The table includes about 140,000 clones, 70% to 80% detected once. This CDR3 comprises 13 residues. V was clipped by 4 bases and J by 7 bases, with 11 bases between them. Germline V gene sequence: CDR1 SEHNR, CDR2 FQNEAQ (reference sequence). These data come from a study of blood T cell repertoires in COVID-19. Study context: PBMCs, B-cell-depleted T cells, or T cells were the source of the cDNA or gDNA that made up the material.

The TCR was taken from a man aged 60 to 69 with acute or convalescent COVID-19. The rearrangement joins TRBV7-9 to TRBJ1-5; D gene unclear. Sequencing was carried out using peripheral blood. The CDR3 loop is CASSSDEAQPQHF. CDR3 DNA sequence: TGTGCCAGCAGCTCCGATGAGGCCCAGCCCCAGCATTTT.